This TCR beta chain came from a study of T cell responses to AZD1222 COVID-19 vaccine. Produced via immunoSEQ multiplex PCR; TCRdb's table is partial and in-frame only. The sample has some 100,000 clones; about 90% are singletons. Trimming cost V 4 bases and J 2 bases; bases outside gene matches: 11. This CDR3 region has 17 residues. Germline V gives CDR1 LNHDA, CDR2 SQIVND (reference sequence). This clone was counted once. This specimen was peripheral blood, taken 28 days after the second AZD1222 dose. The genes are TRBV19 and TRBJ1-1, with 9 bases that match TRBD1. This TCR came from an adult who received the AZD1222 COVID-19 vaccine. The DNA of the CDR3 is TGTGCCAGTAGTAGATCCAGGGACAGGGCCCTCAACACTGAAGCTTTCTTT. Translation gives CASSRSRDRALNTEAFF.